The 23 T cell receptor beta chains given below trace back to one sample, sequenced in a study of T cells in Graves' hyperthyroidism and ophthalmopathy. Researchers took RNA transcripts and amplified the TCR beta CDR3 regions from them. The study used the HTBI primer set for a first-round RT-PCR of the TCR CDR3. In TCRdb, the multiplex PCR reads were re-called with MiXCR into one record per CDR3 protein. The sample carries 490,000 or so distinct CDR3 sequences, about 20% recorded once. Sequencing was carried out using blood. The receptors come from a man aged 40-55 years with Graves' ophthalmopathy.

This clonotype was detected a few times. The V gene is TRBV5-1, the J gene TRBJ2-3; 11 bases are shared with TRBD2. Germline CDR1 and CDR2: SGHRS and YFSETQ. V shed 4 bases and J 3 bases; nucleotides not matched to a gene: 10. The CDR3 contains 17 residues. CDR3 coding DNA: TGCGCCAGCAGCCCGTTTAGCGGGGGGGCTGGAACAGATACGCAGTATTTT. The encoded protein is CASSPFSGGAGTDTQYF.

The rearrangement links TRBV9 to TRBJ1-1; D is undetermined. The CDR3 consists of 14 residues. V was trimmed by 0 bases and J by 1 base, leaving 7 bases between them. Germline V gene lookup returns CDR1 SGDLS and CDR2 YYNGEE. The CDR3 here is CASSVGQANTEAFF. CDR3 bases: TGTGCCAGCAGCGTAGGGCAGGCGAACACTGAAGCTTTCTTT.

About this clonotype: It may be a read error: a sequence one base away is much more abundant. The chain employs TRBV10-3 and TRBJ2-7, with TRBD1 matching over 10 bases. V was pared by 4 bases and J by 3 bases, with 6 bases of the junction left unmatched. Germline CDR1 ENHRY, CDR2 SYGVKD. This CDR3 comprises 15 residues. The CDR3 loop is CAISVAGQGNYEQYF. CDR3 in DNA: TGTGCCATCAGTGTGGCGGGACAGGGGAACTACGAGCAGTACTTC.

This clonotype was observed at least ten times. This chain links TRBV6-2 or TRBV6-3 with TRBJ1-1; unclear D gene. Germline V lookup: CDR1 MNHEY, CDR2 SVGEGT. This CDR3 contains 13 residues. V lost 6 bases and J 0 bases, leaving 8 bases between the germline ends. CDR3 sequence (DNA): TGTGCCAGCAGCAGGAAAGTGAACACTGAAGCTTTCTTT. This translates into CASSRKVNTEAFF.

Worth noting for this clonotype: A read error may be the cause here, since a much bigger clone is one base away. V and J are TRBV7-2 and TRBJ2-2, with 11 positions matching TRBD2. The CDR3 length is 16 residues. The V gene end was trimmed by 4 bases and the J gene end by 2 bases; junction bases not matched to a gene: 3. Germline lookup yields CDR1 SGHTA and CDR2 FQGNSA. CDR3 residues: CASSSTSGGNTGELFF. The CDR3, as DNA: TGTGCCAGCAGCTCCACTAGCGGGGGAAACACCGGGGAGCTGTTTTTT. Full variable domain (rest looked up from reference TRBV7-2 and TRBJ2-2): GAGVSQSPSNKVTEKGKDVELRCDPISGHTALYWYRQSLGQGLEFLIYFQGNSAPDKSGLPSDRFSAERTGGSVSTLTIQRTQQEDSAVYLCASSSTSGGNTGELFFGEGSRLTVL.

This clonotype was observed at least ten times. This sequence joins TRBV7-2 and TRBJ2-1; TRBD2 matches at 7 bases. The germline V gene encodes CDR1 SGHTA and CDR2 FQGNSA. V was pared by 3 bases and J by 5 bases, with 4 bases of the junction left unmatched. This CDR3 comprises 14 residues. CDR3: CASSFWRENNEQFF. The CDR3 DNA is TGTGCCAGCAGCTTTTGGCGGGAGAACAATGAGCAGTTCTTC.

The rearrangement joins TRBV6-1 to TRBJ1-4; D may be TRBD1 (6 bases). The germline V gene has CDR1 MNHNS and CDR2 SASEGT. The V and J ends lost 6 bases and 4 bases respectively, with 12 bases between them. The CDR3 has 14 amino acids. CDR3 residues: CASRALQGNEKLFF. CDR3 sequence (DNA): TGTGCCAGCAGAGCGTTACAGGGTAATGAAAAACTGTTTTTT.

The sample holds many counts of this clonotype. The chain links TRBV7-2 to TRBJ2-1, with 7 bases aligning to TRBD2. The CDR3 is 15 residues long. Germline V CDR1 and CDR2: SGHTA, FQGNSA. With 6 bases clipped from V and 3 bases from J, the junction kept 8 bases outside the gene matches. Here the CDR3 DNA reads TGTGCCAGCAGTTTAAGGCAGCGGGACTACAATGAGCAGTTCTTC. As protein: CASSLRQRDYNEQFF.

The V and J genes are TRBV3-1 and TRBJ1-4; TRBD1 matches 9 bases. The germline gives CDR1 LGHDT, CDR2 YNNKEL (reference sequence). V lost 3 bases to trimming and J lost 8 bases; unmatched junction nucleotides: 7. The CDR3 loop spans 15 amino acids. CDR3 DNA: TGTGCCAGCAGCCACCTGACAGGGGGAGGCGAAAAACTGTTTTTT. Protein product: CASSHLTGGGEKLFF.

The rearrangement joins TRBV20-1 to TRBJ1-1, with D uncertain. The germline V and J ends were trimmed by 6 bases and 1 base, with 9 bases remaining between them. Germline CDR1 and CDR2: DFQATT and SNEGSKA (reference sequence). This CDR3 contains 12 residues. The CDR3 DNA sequence: TGCAGTGCCGGTCGTAGGAACACTGAAGCTTTCTTT. It encodes CSAGRRNTEAFF.

The table lists this clonotype with a few counts. This chain links TRBV5-1 with TRBJ2-1, with 8 bases aligning to TRBD2. CDR3 length equals 15 residues. CDR1 SGHRS and CDR2 YFSETQ come from the germline V gene. Losses at the gene ends were 5 bases for V and 5 bases for J; bases not matched to a gene: 9. The CDR3 sequence is CASSGLSGTNNEQFF. CDR3 in DNA: TGCGCCAGCAGTGGCCTTAGCGGGACCAACAATGAGCAGTTCTTC.

The chain recombines TRBV29-1 with TRBJ2-7; TRBD2 agrees at 11 bases. There are 15 residues in the CDR3. The germline V gene has CDR1 SQVTM and CDR2 ANQGSEA. Unmatched junction bases numbered 11, after V lost 3 bases and J lost 7 bases. CDR3 in amino acids: CSVEVGLAGGEEQYF. In DNA form, the CDR3 reads TGCAGCGTTGAGGTTGGGCTAGCGGGAGGTGAAGAGCAGTACTTC.

The CDR3 region has the DNA TGTGCCAGCAGTTTTACCGGGGGCACAGATACGCAGTATTTT. This sequence encodes CASSFTGGTDTQYF. The rearrangement links TRBV12-3 or TRBV12-4 to TRBJ2-3; perhaps TRBD2 as D (5 bases). The CDR3 extends over 14 amino acids. Trimming cost V 3 bases and J 1 base, with 8 bases left between them.

This clonotype showed up just once. A much larger clone differs from this one at a single base, so this may be a read error. The missing conserved phenylalanine or tryptophan at the end of this CDR3 makes a read error likely. The V gene is TRBV27, the J gene TRBJ2-7; D gene unclear. Germline CDR1 and CDR2: MNHEY and SMNVEV (reference sequence). The germline V and J ends were trimmed by 6 bases and 5 bases, with 20 bases remaining between them. This CDR3 spans 15 amino acids. In DNA form, the CDR3 reads TGTGCCAGCAGGCCCTTAGATTTTTCGGAAGACGAGCAGTACTCC. Translation gives CASRPLDFSEDEQYS.

The chain is built from TRBV5-1 and TRBJ2-2, with TRBD2 identical over 7 bases. The trim removed 0 bases at V and 4 bases at J, leaving 6 bases unmatched. Germline lookup yields CDR1 SGHRS and CDR2 YFSETQ. CDR3 length: 16 amino acids. The CDR3 sequence: CASSLAGGSGTGELFF. DNA of the CDR3: TGCGCCAGCAGCTTGGCTGGCGGGAGTGGCACCGGGGAGCTGTTTTTT.

This clonotype was seen a few times. The chain recombines TRBV20-1 with TRBJ2-5; 7 nucleotides line up with TRBD2. V lost 6 bases, J lost 2 bases, and 12 bases stayed unmatched. In germline, CDR1 is DFQATT, CDR2 SNEGSKA (reference sequence). There are 15 residues in the CDR3. The CDR3 loop reads CSAQTRRGLQETQYF. The CDR3 DNA reads as TGCAGTGCCCAGACTCGGCGGGGGTTACAAGAGACCCAGTACTTC.

This clonotype turned up a few times. The chain recombines TRBV18 with TRBJ2-7; perhaps TRBD2 as D (6 bases). Germline V gives CDR1 KGHSH, CDR2 LQKENI. The CDR3 runs 13 residues. V was clipped by 0 bases and J by 4 bases, with 7 bases between them. CDR3 coding DNA: TGTGCCAGCTCACCACCGCGGGGATACGAGCAGTACTTC. Translation: CASSPPRGYEQYF.

This clonotype appeared a few times. The chain is built from TRBV10-2 and TRBJ2-1, with 10 bases fitting TRBD2. J gave up 7 bases and V 3 bases, and 3 bases lay outside the gene matches. CDR1 is WSHSY, CDR2 SAAADI, per germline. This CDR3 is 14 amino acids long. For the CDR3, the DNA is TGCGCCAGCAGTGAAAGCGGGGGGGCGAATGAGCAGTTCTTC. This translates into CASSESGGANEQFF.

Remarks on this clonotype: This may be a read error: a much more frequent sequence differs by one nucleotide. Lacking the conserved final phenylalanine or tryptophan, this CDR3 likely reflects a read error. The V gene is TRBV5-1, the J gene TRBJ1-2; D is perhaps TRBD1 (6 bases). The V and J ends lost 3 bases and 5 bases respectively, with 17 bases between them. CDR1 is SGHRS, CDR2 YFSETQ, per germline. This CDR3 contains 15 residues. The CDR3 DNA follows: TGCGCCAGCAGCTACGGACAGAGCGGAACGTATGGCTACACCGTC. It translates to CASSYGQSGTYGYTV.

At least ten counts were recorded for this clonotype. The chain combines TRBV7-9 with TRBJ2-3, with 11 bases lining up with TRBD2. The junction had 8 bases not matched to a gene; V was cut back by 2 bases and J by 4 bases. The CDR3 totals 17 residues. Germline lookup yields CDR1 SEHNR and CDR2 FQNEAQ (reference sequence). The CDR3 protein is CASSLFLSGGAADTQYF. CDR3 bases: TGTGCCAGCAGCTTATTCCTTAGCGGGGGGGCCGCAGATACGCAGTATTTT.

This clonotype was observed at least ten times. V is TRBV20-1 and J is TRBJ1-1, with a tentative D call TRBD1 (6 bases). The CDR3 is made up of 11 amino acids. Germline-derived CDR1 and CDR2 are DFQATT and SNEGSKA (reference sequence). V gave up 5 bases and J gave up 8 bases, with 12 bases separating them. The CDR3 coding sequence is TGCAGTGCTCCCAGGGGCCCCGAAGCTTTCTTT. Protein sequence: CSAPRGPEAFF.

This clonotype was counted between two and nine times. This chain connects TRBV20-1 to TRBJ1-5; possible D gene TRBD1, 6 bases. Trimming shortened V by 5 bases and J by 11 bases, and 16 bases separated the two germline ends. The CDR3 is made up of 12 amino acids. The germline V gene encodes CDR1 DFQATT and CDR2 SNEGSKA (reference sequence). CDR3 protein: CSAGGPGTAQHF. Here the CDR3 DNA reads TGCAGTGCTGGGGGGCCGGGTACGGCCCAGCATTTT.

The rearrangement uses TRBV11-2 and TRBJ1-2; D might be TRBD1 (6 bases). CDR1 is SGHAT, CDR2 FQNNGV, per germline. V gave up 2 bases and J gave up 6 bases, with 16 bases separating them. The CDR3 length is 15 residues. CDR3 in amino acids: CASSLNPGHNHGYTF. The CDR3 nucleotides are TGTGCCAGCAGCTTAAATCCGGGACACAACCATGGCTACACCTTC.